The present TCR beta chain was sequenced within a study of identical twins. Template switching added a universal primer binding site, and final cDNA carried unique molecular identifiers. TCRdb reprocessed the 5' RACE reads with MiXCR, giving one entry per CDR3 protein. The data show 200,000 to 250,000 distinct CDR3 sequences, about 7% seen once. This clonotype was detected a few times. All donors were healthy Caucasians. The CDR3 is made up of 15 amino acids. Germline lookup yields CDR1 SGHAT and CDR2 FQNNGV. V lost 3 bases and J 1 base, leaving 12 bases between the germline ends. The data were also submitted as part of a second study, on yellow fever vaccine responses in identical twins.

The receptor's source is a young woman in good health. Sequencing input: memory (CD45RO+) T cells sorted from blood. The V and J genes are TRBV11-2 and TRBJ1-1; possibly TRBD1 for D (5 bases). The CDR3 here is CASSLRLGGNTEAFF. Written as DNA, the CDR3 is TGTGCCAGCAGCTTGCGACTCGGGGGGAACACTGAAGCTTTCTTT.